These T cell receptor beta chains were read from a single sample in a study of cytomegalovirus exposure and HLA in healthy donors. Sequenced by immunoSEQ multiplex PCR; TCRdb stores in-frame clones only, minus some. The table records under 130,000 clones, around four fifths of them present only once. Sequenced sample: PBMCs. The receptors originated from a man under 40 in good health and CMV-seronegative. Both conserved end residues are part of each CDR3. D genes are given only for firm matches. The size of a clone is reported for some rows only, either as once, few or many, or as a class for expanded clones.

clone_size,j_call,d_call,v_call,cdr3_aa,cdr3_nt
NA,TRBJ2-3,TRBD2,TRBV28,CASSGTRVRGGTQYF,TGTGCCAGCAGCGGGACTAGGGTTAGGGGTGGAACGCAGTATTTT
NA,TRBJ2-7,TRBD2,TRBV7-8,CASSSPGLAYEQYF,TGTGCCAGCAGCTCCCCGGGACTAGCCTACGAGCAGTACTTC
NA,TRBJ2-1,NA,TRBV4-3,CASSQETGLNEQFF,TGCGCCAGCAGCCAAGAAACAGGGCTGAATGAGCAGTTCTTC
NA,TRBJ2-3,NA,TRBV5-1,CASSLAGTIGTDTQYF,TGCGCCAGCAGCTTGGCCGGGACAATCGGCACAGATACGCAGTATTTT
few,TRBJ2-7,NA,TRBV4-1,CASSHKTGLHEQYF,TGCGCCAGCAGCCATAAAACAGGGCTCCACGAGCAGTACTTC
NA,TRBJ1-1,NA,TRBV7-8,CASSLPGNTEAFF,TGTGCCAGCAGTCTACCAGGGAACACTGAAGCTTTCTTT
few,TRBJ2-7,TRBD1,TRBV2,CASRAGTETYEQYF,TGTGCCAGCAGAGCCGGGACAGAAACCTACGAGCAGTACTTC
NA,TRBJ1-4,NA,TRBV9,CASSVSGRHEKLFF,TGTGCCAGCAGCGTATCGGGTCGTCATGAAAAACTGTTTTTT
NA,TRBJ2-7,TRBD1,TRBV11-2,CASSLIQGYEQYF,TGTGCCAGCAGCTTGATACAGGGGTACGAGCAGTACTTC
NA,TRBJ1-2,NA,TRBV5-6,CASRSTPQAYIYGYTF,TGTGCCAGCCGTTCCACCCCTCAGGCCTACATCTATGGCTACACCTTC
NA,TRBJ2-7,NA,TRBV28,CASRSVGHEQYF,TGTGCCAGCAGGTCCGTTGGCCACGAGCAGTACTTC
NA,TRBJ2-1,NA,TRBV5-1,CASSLVQGKTAYNEQFF,TGCGCCAGCAGCTTGGTTCAGGGAAAAACTGCCTACAATGAGCAGTTCTTC
NA,TRBJ2-3,TRBD2,TRBV5-1,CASSFEWTSGGGSTDTQYF,TGCGCCAGCAGCTTTGAGTGGACTAGCGGGGGGGGCAGCACAGATACGCAGTATTTT
NA,TRBJ1-1,TRBD1,TRBV25-1,CASSEGGQGEVNTEAFF,TGTGCCAGCAGTGAGGGGGGACAGGGGGAGGTGAACACTGAAGCTTTCTTT
NA,TRBJ1-2,TRBD1,TRBV19,CASSPRDRAYGYTF,TGTGCCAGTAGCCCCCGGGACAGGGCATATGGCTACACCTTC
NA,TRBJ2-3,TRBD2,TRBV29-1,CSVGSTLAGGKDTQYF,TGCAGCGTTGGGTCCACACTAGCGGGGGGCAAAGATACGCAGTATTTT
NA,TRBJ2-2,TRBD2,TRBV27,CASSGLAGPNTGELFF,TGTGCCAGCAGTGGACTAGCGGGCCCGAACACCGGGGAGCTGTTTTTT
few,TRBJ2-7,TRBD2,TRBV5-6,CASSAGLAATYEQYF,TGTGCCAGCAGCGCGGGACTAGCGGCCACCTACGAGCAGTACTTC
NA,TRBJ1-4,TRBD1,TRBV6-5,CASSSQGGYEKLFF,TGTGCCAGCAGCTCCCAGGGGGGTTATGAAAAACTGTTTTTT
NA,TRBJ1-4,TRBD1,TRBV28,CASSLWTGVTTNEKLFF,TGTGCCAGCAGTCTTTGGACAGGGGTCACAACTAATGAAAAACTGTTTTTT
NA,TRBJ2-2,NA,TRBV5-6,CASSLGTGTNTGELFF,TGTGCCAGCAGCTTGGGTACAGGGACAAACACCGGGGAGCTGTTTTTT
NA,TRBJ2-7,TRBD1,TRBV28,CASSSRDSSYEQYF,TGTGCCAGCAGTTCTCGGGACAGCTCCTACGAGCAGTACTTC
NA,TRBJ1-3,TRBD1,TRBV25-1,CASSDKTGSGNTIYF,TGTGCCAGCAGTGATAAGACAGGGTCTGGAAACACCATATATTTT
few,TRBJ1-5,NA,TRBV27,CASSPLNQPQHF,TGTGCCAGCAGTCCCCTGAATCAGCCCCAGCATTTT
NA,TRBJ2-6,NA,TRBV10-3,CAISDSNRAGANVLTF,TGTGCCATCAGTGACTCCAACAGGGCTGGGGCCAACGTCCTGACTTTC
NA,TRBJ2-7,NA,TRBV19,CASSNPGDSYEQYF,TGTGCCAGTAGTAATCCAGGGGACTCCTACGAGCAGTACTTC
NA,TRBJ2-7,NA,TRBV27,CASSLSLGGASYEQYF,TGTGCCAGCAGTTTAAGTTTGGGGGGGGCAAGCTACGAGCAGTACTTC
NA,TRBJ1-5,NA,TRBV19,CASIRGSSDQPQHF,TGTGCCAGTATCCGGGGAAGTTCAGATCAGCCCCAGCATTTT
NA,TRBJ2-1,NA,TRBV5-1,CASSLTLQGYNEQFF,TGCGCCAGCAGCTTGACACTCCAGGGTTACAATGAGCAGTTCTTC
NA,TRBJ2-3,NA,TRBV11-3,CASSGVPSTDTQYF,TGTGCCAGCAGCGGAGTCCCTTCCACAGATACGCAGTATTTT
NA,TRBJ2-3,NA,TRBV27,CASSSPLLSSTDTQYF,TGTGCCAGCAGTTCTCCCCTATTAAGCAGCACAGATACGCAGTATTTT
NA,TRBJ1-2,TRBD1,TRBV28,CASSRTGWNYGYTF,TGTGCCAGCAGTAGGACAGGGTGGAACTATGGCTACACCTTC
few,TRBJ2-7,TRBD1,TRBV18,CASSGDSYEQYF,TGTGCCAGCTCGGGGGACAGCTACGAGCAGTACTTC
NA,TRBJ2-2,NA,TRBV9,CASSVGRGGELFF,TGTGCCAGCAGCGTAGGGCGCGGCGGGGAGCTGTTTTTT
few,TRBJ2-7,TRBD1,TRBV25-1,CASSAQGQGVYEQYF,TGTGCCAGCAGTGCCCAGGGACAGGGGGTCTACGAGCAGTACTTC
NA,TRBJ2-3,TRBD2,TRBV13,CASSHRTSRFTDTQYF,TGTGCCAGCAGCCACCGGACTAGCAGATTCACAGATACGCAGTATTTT
NA,TRBJ2-2,NA,TRBV6-5,CASGGTGELFF,TGTGCCAGCGGCGGGACCGGGGAGCTGTTTTTT
NA,TRBJ2-2,TRBD2,TRBV5-1,CASSFASGSKTGELFF,TGCGCCAGCAGCTTCGCTAGCGGGAGTAAAACCGGGGAGCTGTTTTTT
NA,TRBJ2-5,NA,TRBV18,CASSPKGPQETQYF,TGTGCCAGCTCACCAAAGGGGCCCCAAGAGACCCAGTACTTC
NA,TRBJ2-1,TRBD1,TRBV6-4,CASSDPNWTGGGPYNEQFF,TGTGCCAGCAGTGACCCAAATTGGACAGGGGGCGGGCCCTACAATGAGCAGTTCTTC
once,TRBJ2-1,NA,TRBV11-3,CASSLWRRDAYNEQFF,TGTGCCAGCAGCTTATGGCGGCGGGACGCCTACAATGAGCAGTTCTTC
NA,TRBJ2-2,TRBD1,TRBV5-1,CASSRPGQGAITGELFF,TGCGCCAGCAGCCGCCCCGGACAGGGGGCTATCACCGGGGAGCTGTTTTTT
NA,TRBJ2-7,TRBD2,TRBV27,CASSGRSSYEQYF,TGTGCCAGTAGCGGGCGGAGCTCCTACGAGCAGTACTTC
NA,TRBJ1-5,TRBD1,TRBV9,CASSGGQYSNQPQHF,TGTGCCAGCAGCGGGGGACAGTATAGCAATCAGCCCCAGCATTTT
few,TRBJ1-1,TRBD1,TRBV7-8,CASRRTLRGRVTEAFF,TGTGCCAGCAGACGGACCCTCAGGGGGCGGGTCACTGAAGCTTTCTTT
NA,TRBJ2-7,TRBD1,TRBV29-1,CSVEKVPQGSSYEQYF,TGCAGCGTTGAAAAGGTCCCACAGGGGAGCTCCTACGAGCAGTACTTC
NA,TRBJ2-1,NA,TRBV6-5,CASRRYQEEQFF,TGTGCCAGCCGACGATATCAGGAAGAGCAGTTCTTC
NA,TRBJ2-5,TRBD1,TRBV27,CASGTGARETQYF,TGTGCCAGCGGGACAGGGGCGAGAGAGACCCAGTACTTC
NA,TRBJ1-3,TRBD1,TRBV30,CACPGQGNTIYF,TGTGCCTGTCCGGGACAGGGAAACACCATATATTTT
NA,TRBJ2-7,NA,TRBV12-2,CASRLEPPSGAGSGATYEQYF,TGTGCAAGTCGCTTAGAGCCCCCATCAGGAGCTGGTAGCGGAGCAACCTACGAGCAGTACTTC
NA,TRBJ2-7,TRBD1,TRBV27,CASSPSWGTGSYEQYF,TGTGCCAGCAGTCCGAGCTGGGGGACAGGATCCTACGAGCAGTACTTC
once,TRBJ1-5,NA,TRBV19,CASSRGLTGRQPQHF,TGTGCCAGTAGTCGCGGACTAACGGGCCGCCAGCCCCAGCATTTT
NA,TRBJ2-1,TRBD2,TRBV9,CASSHNRGLADNEQFF,TGTGCCAGCAGCCACAATCGGGGACTAGCGGACAATGAGCAGTTCTTC
NA,TRBJ1-6,TRBD1,TRBV10-3,CATGDRYNSPLHF,TGTGCCACCGGGGACAGATATAATTCACCCCTCCACTTT
NA,TRBJ1-5,NA,TRBV2,CASKGGASVIQPQHF,TGTGCCAGCAAGGGGGGGGCGAGCGTTATTCAGCCCCAGCATTTT
NA,TRBJ1-6,TRBD1,TRBV18,CASSPLDRGVSPLHF,TGTGCCAGCTCACCACTCGACAGGGGTGTTTCACCCCTCCACTTT
NA,TRBJ2-7,NA,TRBV11-2,CASSFGDTYEQYF,TGTGCCAGCAGCTTCGGGGATACCTACGAGCAGTACTTC
NA,TRBJ2-1,NA,TRBV7-7,CASSMGQVSEQFF,TGTGCCAGCAGCATGGGACAAGTAAGTGAGCAGTTCTTC